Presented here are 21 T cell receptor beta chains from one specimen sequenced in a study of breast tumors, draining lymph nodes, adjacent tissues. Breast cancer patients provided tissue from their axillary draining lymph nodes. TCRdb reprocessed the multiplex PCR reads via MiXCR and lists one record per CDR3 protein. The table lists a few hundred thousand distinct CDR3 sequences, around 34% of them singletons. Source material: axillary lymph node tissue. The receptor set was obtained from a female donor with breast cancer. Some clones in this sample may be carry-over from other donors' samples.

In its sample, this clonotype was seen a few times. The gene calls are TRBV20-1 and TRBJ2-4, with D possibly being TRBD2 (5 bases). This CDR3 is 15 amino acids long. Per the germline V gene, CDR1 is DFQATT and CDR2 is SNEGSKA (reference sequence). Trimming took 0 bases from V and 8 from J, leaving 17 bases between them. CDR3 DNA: TGCAGTGCTAGAGATCGTAAAGGCTACGGGGACATTCAGTACTTC. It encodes CSARDRKGYGDIQYF.

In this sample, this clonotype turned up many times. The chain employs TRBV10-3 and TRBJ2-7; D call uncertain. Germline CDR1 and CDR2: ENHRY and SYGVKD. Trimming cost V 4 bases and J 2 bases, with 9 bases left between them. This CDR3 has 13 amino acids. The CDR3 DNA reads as TGTGCCATCAGTGTAAGTCAAACCTACGAGCAGTACTTC. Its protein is CAISVSQTYEQYF.

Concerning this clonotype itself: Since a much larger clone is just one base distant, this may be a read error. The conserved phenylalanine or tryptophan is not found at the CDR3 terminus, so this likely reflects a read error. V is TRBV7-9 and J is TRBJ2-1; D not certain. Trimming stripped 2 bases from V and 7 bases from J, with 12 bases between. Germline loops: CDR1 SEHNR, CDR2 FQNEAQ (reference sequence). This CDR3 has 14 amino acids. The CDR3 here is CASSLLDDENEQFL. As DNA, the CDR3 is TGTGCCAGCAGCTTACTGGACGACGAAAATGAGCAGTTCCTC.

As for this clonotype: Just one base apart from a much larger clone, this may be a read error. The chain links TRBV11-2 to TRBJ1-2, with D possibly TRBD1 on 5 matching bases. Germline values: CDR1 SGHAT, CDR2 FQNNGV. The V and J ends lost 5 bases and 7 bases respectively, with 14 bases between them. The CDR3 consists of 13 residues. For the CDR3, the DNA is TGTGCCAGCAGCCCGGGGCTAGGCTGTGGCTACACCTTC. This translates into CASSPGLGCGYTF. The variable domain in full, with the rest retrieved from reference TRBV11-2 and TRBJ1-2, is EAGVAQSPRYKIIEKRQSVAFWCNPISGHATLYWYQQILGQGPKLLIQFQNNGVVDDSQLPKDRFSAERLKGVDSTLKIQPAKLEDSAVYLCASSPGLGCGYTFGSGTRLTVV.

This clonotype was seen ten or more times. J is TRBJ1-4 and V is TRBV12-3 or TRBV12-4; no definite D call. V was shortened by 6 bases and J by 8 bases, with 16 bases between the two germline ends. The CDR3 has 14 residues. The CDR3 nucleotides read TGTGCCAGCAGACACTACTCACGTTCCGAAAAACTGTTTTTT. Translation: CASRHYSRSEKLFF.

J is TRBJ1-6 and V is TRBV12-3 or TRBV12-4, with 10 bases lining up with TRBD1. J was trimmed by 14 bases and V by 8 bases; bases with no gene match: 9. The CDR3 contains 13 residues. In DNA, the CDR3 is TGTGCCAGCCTGGACAGGGGGAATCGGACCCTCCACTTT. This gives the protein CASLDRGNRTLHF.

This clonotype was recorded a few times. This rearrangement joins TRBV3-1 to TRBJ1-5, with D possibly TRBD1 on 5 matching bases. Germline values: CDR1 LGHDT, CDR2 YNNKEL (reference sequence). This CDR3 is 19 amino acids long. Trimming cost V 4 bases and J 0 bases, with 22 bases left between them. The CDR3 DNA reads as TGTGCCAGCAGCCTTCTCAGGGCTGAAGGTAGCTCTAGCAATCAGCCCCAGCATTTT. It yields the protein CASSLLRAEGSSSNQPQHF.

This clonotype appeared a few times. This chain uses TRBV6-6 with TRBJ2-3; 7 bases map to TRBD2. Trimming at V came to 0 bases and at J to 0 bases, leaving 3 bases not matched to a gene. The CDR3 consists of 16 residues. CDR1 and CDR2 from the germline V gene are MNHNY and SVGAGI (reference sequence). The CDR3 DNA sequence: TGTGCCAGCAGTTACTCCCTAGCGGCTAGCACAGATACGCAGTATTTT. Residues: CASSYSLAASTDTQYF.

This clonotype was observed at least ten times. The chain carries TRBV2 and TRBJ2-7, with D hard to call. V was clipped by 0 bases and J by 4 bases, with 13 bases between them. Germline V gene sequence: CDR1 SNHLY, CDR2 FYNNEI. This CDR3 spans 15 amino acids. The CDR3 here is CASSEARSLFYEQYF. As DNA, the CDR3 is TGTGCCAGCAGTGAAGCAAGATCGCTATTTTACGAGCAGTACTTC.

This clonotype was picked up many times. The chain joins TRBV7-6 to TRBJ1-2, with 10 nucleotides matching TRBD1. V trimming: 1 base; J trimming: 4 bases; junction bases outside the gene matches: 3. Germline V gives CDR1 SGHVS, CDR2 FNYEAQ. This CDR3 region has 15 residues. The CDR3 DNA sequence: TGTGCCAGCAGCTTAGGGACAGGGGGATTCTATGGCTACACCTTC. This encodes CASSLGTGGFYGYTF.

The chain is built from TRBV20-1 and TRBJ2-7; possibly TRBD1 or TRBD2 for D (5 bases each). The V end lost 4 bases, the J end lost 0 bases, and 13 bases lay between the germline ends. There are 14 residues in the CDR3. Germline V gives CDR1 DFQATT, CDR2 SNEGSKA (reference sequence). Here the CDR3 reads CSATRDGDSYEQYF. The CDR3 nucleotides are TGCAGTGCTACTCGGGACGGCGACTCCTACGAGCAGTACTTC.

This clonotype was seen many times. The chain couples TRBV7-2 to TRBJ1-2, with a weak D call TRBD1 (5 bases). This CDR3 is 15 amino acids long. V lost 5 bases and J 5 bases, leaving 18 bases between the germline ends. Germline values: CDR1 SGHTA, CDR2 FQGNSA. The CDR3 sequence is CASSPDIGAFYGYTF. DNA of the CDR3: TGTGCCAGCAGCCCGGACATTGGGGCCTTTTATGGCTACACCTTC. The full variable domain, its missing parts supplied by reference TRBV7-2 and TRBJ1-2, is GAGVSQSPSNKVTEKGKDVELRCDPISGHTALYWYRQSLGQGLEFLIYFQGNSAPDKSGLPSDRFSAERTGGSVSTLTIQRTQQEDSAVYLCASSPDIGAFYGYTFGSGTRLTVV.

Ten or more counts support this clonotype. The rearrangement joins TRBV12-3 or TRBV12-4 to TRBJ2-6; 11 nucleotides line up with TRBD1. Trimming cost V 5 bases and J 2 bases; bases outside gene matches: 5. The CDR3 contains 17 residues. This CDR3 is CASSPWTGGAGANVLTF. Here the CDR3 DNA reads TGTGCCAGCAGTCCCTGGACAGGGGGCGCTGGGGCCAACGTCCTGACTTTC.

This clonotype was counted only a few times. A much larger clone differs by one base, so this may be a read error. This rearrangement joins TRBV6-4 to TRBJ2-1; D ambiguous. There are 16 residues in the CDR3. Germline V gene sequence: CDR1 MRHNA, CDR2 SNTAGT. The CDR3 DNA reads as TGTGCCAGCAGTCACTCTCTCACAAGTTCCTACAATGAGCAGTTCTTC. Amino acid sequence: CASSHSLTSSYNEQFF.

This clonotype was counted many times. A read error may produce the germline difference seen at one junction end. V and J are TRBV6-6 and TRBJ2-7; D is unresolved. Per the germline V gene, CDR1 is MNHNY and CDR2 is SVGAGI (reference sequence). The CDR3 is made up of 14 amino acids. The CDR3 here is CASTYGHTTYEQYF. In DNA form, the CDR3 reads TGTGCCAGCACTTACGGTCACACAACCTACGAGCAGTACTTC.

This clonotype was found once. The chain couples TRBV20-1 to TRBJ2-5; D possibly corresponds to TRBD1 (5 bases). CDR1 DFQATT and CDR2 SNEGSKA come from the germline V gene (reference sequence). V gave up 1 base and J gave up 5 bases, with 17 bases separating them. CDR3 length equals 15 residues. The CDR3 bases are TGCAGTGCTAGAGGTCAGAGGACATCGACCGAGACCCAGTACTTC. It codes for CSARGQRTSTETQYF.

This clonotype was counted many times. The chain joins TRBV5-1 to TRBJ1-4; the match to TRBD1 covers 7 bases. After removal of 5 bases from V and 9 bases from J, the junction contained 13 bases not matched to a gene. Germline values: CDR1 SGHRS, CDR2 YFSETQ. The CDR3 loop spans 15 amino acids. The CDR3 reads CASSHQGGRDQKLFF. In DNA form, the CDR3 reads TGCGCCAGCAGTCACCAGGGGGGTAGGGACCAAAAACTGTTTTTT.

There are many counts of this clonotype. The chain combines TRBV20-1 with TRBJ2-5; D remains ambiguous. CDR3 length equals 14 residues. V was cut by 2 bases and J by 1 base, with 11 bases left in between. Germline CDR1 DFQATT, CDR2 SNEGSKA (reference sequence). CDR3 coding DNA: TGCAGTGCTAGACTAGTCAGAGGCCAAGAGACCCAGTACTTC. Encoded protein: CSARLVRGQETQYF.

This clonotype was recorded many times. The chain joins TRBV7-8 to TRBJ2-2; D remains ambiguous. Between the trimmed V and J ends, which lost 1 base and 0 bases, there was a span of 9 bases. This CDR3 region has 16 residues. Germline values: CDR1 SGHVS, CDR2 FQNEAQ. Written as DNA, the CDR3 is TGTGCCAGCAGCTTAGAGGTGGTAGCGAACACCGGGGAGCTGTTTTTT. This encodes CASSLEVVANTGELFF.

The CDR3: CASRQNTGDGYTF. CDR3 DNA sequence: TGTGCCAGCAGGCAAAACACCGGGGACGGCTACACCTTC. This chain connects TRBV6-1 to TRBJ1-2; D is perhaps TRBD1 (5 bases). The ends were cut back, 6 bases at V and 8 bases at J, with 16 bases in the middle. Germline V CDR1 and CDR2: MNHNS, SASEGT. The CDR3 length is 13 residues.

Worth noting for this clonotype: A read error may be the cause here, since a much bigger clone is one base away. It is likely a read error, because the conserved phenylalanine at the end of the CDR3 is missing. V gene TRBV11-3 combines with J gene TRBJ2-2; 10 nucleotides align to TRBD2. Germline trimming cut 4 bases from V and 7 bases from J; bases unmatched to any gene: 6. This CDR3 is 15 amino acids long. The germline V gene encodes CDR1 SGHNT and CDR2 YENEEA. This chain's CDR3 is CASSSIAGGGGELFY. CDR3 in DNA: TGTGCCAGCAGCTCCATAGCGGGGGGTGGCGGGGAGCTGTTTTAT.